A selection of T cell receptor beta chains follows, all from one sample in a study of blood T cell repertoires in COVID-19. Some clones are missing from TCRdb's copy, which holds only in-frame ones; the method was immunoSEQ multiplex PCR. In the table there are 200,000 or so clones, approximately 91% of which are singletons. Source material: peripheral blood. The receptors here all came from a man between 70 and 80 years old with active or convalescent COVID-19. Both conserved end residues are part of each CDR3. D genes are given only for firm matches.

j_gene: TRBJ2-7
v_gene: TRBV6-5
d_gene: .
CDR3aa: CASSRGQVSYEQYF

j_gene: TRBJ2-2
v_gene: TRBV24-1
d_gene: TRBD2
CDR3aa: CATSGLAGRNTGELFF

j_gene: TRBJ2-4
v_gene: TRBV6-2/TRBV6-3
d_gene: .
CDR3aa: CASSLIAKNIQYF

j_gene: TRBJ1-2
v_gene: TRBV19
d_gene: .
CDR3aa: CASSMTGREEYGYTF

j_gene: TRBJ2-4
v_gene: TRBV24-1
d_gene: .
CDR3aa: CATSESNIQYF

j_gene: TRBJ2-7
v_gene: TRBV6-2/TRBV6-3
d_gene: .
CDR3aa: CASSRGGEQYF

j_gene: TRBJ1-6
v_gene: TRBV9
d_gene: TRBD1
CDR3aa: CASSVRAGGLSPLHF

j_gene: TRBJ2-7
v_gene: TRBV18
d_gene: .
CDR3aa: CASSPFVEPYEQYF

j_gene: TRBJ2-1
v_gene: TRBV2
d_gene: TRBD2
CDR3aa: CASSRTSGGALVQFF

j_gene: TRBJ1-2
v_gene: TRBV2
d_gene: .
CDR3aa: CASSGDDRGYTF

j_gene: TRBJ2-1
v_gene: TRBV5-1
d_gene: .
CDR3aa: CASSLDRAYNEQFF

j_gene: TRBJ1-6
v_gene: TRBV19
d_gene: TRBD1
CDR3aa: CASSTPRQGWKSPLHF

j_gene: TRBJ1-2
v_gene: TRBV4-3
d_gene: .
CDR3aa: CASSQGSGSRDLGYTF

j_gene: TRBJ1-2
v_gene: TRBV27
d_gene: TRBD1
CDR3aa: CASTQPGQDYGYTF

j_gene: TRBJ1-4
v_gene: TRBV6-6
d_gene: TRBD1
CDR3aa: CASSQGAREKLFF

j_gene: TRBJ1-2
v_gene: TRBV11-3
d_gene: TRBD1
CDR3aa: CAARVLGQGAGYGYTF

j_gene: TRBJ2-7
v_gene: TRBV3-1/TRBV3-2
d_gene: .
CDR3aa: CASTLRGGDRGEQYF

j_gene: TRBJ1-2
v_gene: TRBV11-2
d_gene: .
CDR3aa: CASSLGGGPSYGYTF

j_gene: TRBJ2-5
v_gene: TRBV9
d_gene: TRBD1
CDR3aa: CASSPLSGTGGRQETQYF

j_gene: TRBJ2-1
v_gene: TRBV9
d_gene: .
CDR3aa: CASSVSEASYNEQFF

j_gene: TRBJ1-1
v_gene: TRBV2
d_gene: .
CDR3aa: CASIGVSGNTEAFF

j_gene: TRBJ1-1
v_gene: TRBV2
d_gene: .
CDR3aa: CASSFSPDTEAFF

j_gene: TRBJ2-2
v_gene: TRBV7-2
d_gene: .
CDR3aa: CASSTGHYTGELFF

j_gene: TRBJ2-3
v_gene: TRBV11-3
d_gene: .
CDR3aa: CASSLDHSVADTQYF